A single sample is the source of the 8 T cell receptor beta chains below, sequenced in a study of sequential checkpoint blockade in melanoma. Sequenced by immunoSEQ multiplex PCR; TCRdb stores in-frame clones only, minus some. The sample has around 10,000 clones; around 27% are singletons. The treatment here: randomized to nivolumab then ipilimumab (arm A) or the reverse (arm B). The material was tumor tissue (inferred from file names), obtained from a patient given nivolumab and ipilimumab in sequence. The receptors originated from a human donor with melanoma.

This clone has just a few counts. The chain has TRBV30 and TRBJ2-2; possibly TRBD1 for D (6 bases). The CDR3 totals 14 residues. In germline, CDR1 is GTSNPN, CDR2 SVGIG (reference sequence). The V end was cut by 2 bases, the J end by 6 bases, with 13 bases between. The CDR3 sequence: CAWSPGVRAGELFF. Here the CDR3 DNA reads TGTGCCTGGAGTCCAGGGGTTCGGGCCGGGGAGCTGTTTTTT.

The rearrangement joins TRBV11-3 to TRBJ1-4; no definite D call. Looked up from germline, CDR1 is SGHNT and CDR2 is YENEEA. The CDR3 runs 16 residues. V lost 5 bases and J lost 8, with 21 bases in between. CDR3 sequence reads: CASSPQSIGLGEKLFF. In DNA form, the CDR3 reads TGTGCCAGCAGCCCTCAAAGCATCGGGCTTGGCGAAAAACTGTTTTTT.

To note about this clone: Other DNA sequences in this specimen translate into the identical CDR3. The genes are TRBV6-8 and TRBJ2-7, with TRBD2 matching over 7 bases. The CDR3 is 15 residues long. Germline lookup yields CDR1 MNHGY and CDR2 SAAAGT. V shed 0 bases, J shed 2 bases, and the junction held 4 bases outside the gene matches. Written as DNA, the CDR3 is TGTGCCAGCAGTTACTCCCAGGGAGGGACCTACGAGCAGTACTTC. Translation gives CASSYSQGGTYEQYF.

The chain uses TRBV29-1 and TRBJ1-1; 8 bases are shared with TRBD1. With V trimmed by 8 bases and J by 2 bases, 7 bases remained unmatched. Germline CDR1 is SQVTM and CDR2 is ANQGSEA. The CDR3 extends over 13 amino acids. This chain's CDR3 is CSLQTGENTEAFF. The CDR3 coding sequence is TGCAGCCTCCAGACAGGGGAAAACACTGAAGCTTTCTTT.

The chain combines TRBV9 with TRBJ2-7; TRBD2 agrees at 11 bases. CDR1 and CDR2 from the germline V gene are SGDLS and YYNGEE. Germline trimming cut 5 bases from V and 1 base from J; bases unmatched to any gene: 14. The CDR3 spans 18 residues. The CDR3 here is CASSEFLAGGQSSYEQYF. The CDR3 DNA sequence: TGTGCCAGCAGTGAGTTCCTAGCGGGGGGACAATCTTCCTACGAGCAGTACTTC.

The gene calls are TRBV28 and TRBJ2-7; 11 bases are a match to TRBD2. Germline V CDR1 and CDR2: MDHEN, SYDVKM. This CDR3 comprises 15 residues. J lost 7 bases, V lost 5 bases, and 10 bases had no gene match. The CDR3 bases are TGTGCCAGCAGTGGTACTAGCGGGGGCCCGCGAGAGCAGTACTTC. Its protein is CASSGTSGGPREQYF. The full variable domain, completed using reference TRBV28 and TRBJ2-7, is DVKVTQSSRYLVKRTGEKVFLECVQDMDHENMFWYRQDPGLGLRLIYFSYDVKMKEKGDIPEGYSVSREKKERFSLILESASTNQTSMYLCASSGTSGGPREQYFGPGTRLTVT.

This clone was seen at least ten times. V is TRBV11-3 and J is TRBJ2-1; 11 nucleotides align to TRBD2. V trimming: 3 bases; J trimming: 3 bases; junction bases outside the gene matches: 4. The CDR3 runs 16 residues. In germline, CDR1 is SGHNT, CDR2 YENEEA. The CDR3 here is CASSLTSGAYYNEQFF. The CDR3 DNA reads TGTGCCAGCAGCTTGACTAGCGGGGCGTACTACAATGAGCAGTTCTTC.

This clone was detected many times. The V call is TRBV11-3, the J call TRBJ1-4; TRBD1 agrees at 9 bases. The V gene's germline CDR1 is SGHNT and CDR2 YENEEA. V was pared by 5 bases and J by 5 bases, with 6 bases of the junction left unmatched. There are 15 residues in the CDR3. Here the CDR3 DNA reads TGTGCCAGCAGCCAACCGGGACAGGGAAATGAAAAACTGTTTTTT. This gives the protein CASSQPGQGNEKLFF.